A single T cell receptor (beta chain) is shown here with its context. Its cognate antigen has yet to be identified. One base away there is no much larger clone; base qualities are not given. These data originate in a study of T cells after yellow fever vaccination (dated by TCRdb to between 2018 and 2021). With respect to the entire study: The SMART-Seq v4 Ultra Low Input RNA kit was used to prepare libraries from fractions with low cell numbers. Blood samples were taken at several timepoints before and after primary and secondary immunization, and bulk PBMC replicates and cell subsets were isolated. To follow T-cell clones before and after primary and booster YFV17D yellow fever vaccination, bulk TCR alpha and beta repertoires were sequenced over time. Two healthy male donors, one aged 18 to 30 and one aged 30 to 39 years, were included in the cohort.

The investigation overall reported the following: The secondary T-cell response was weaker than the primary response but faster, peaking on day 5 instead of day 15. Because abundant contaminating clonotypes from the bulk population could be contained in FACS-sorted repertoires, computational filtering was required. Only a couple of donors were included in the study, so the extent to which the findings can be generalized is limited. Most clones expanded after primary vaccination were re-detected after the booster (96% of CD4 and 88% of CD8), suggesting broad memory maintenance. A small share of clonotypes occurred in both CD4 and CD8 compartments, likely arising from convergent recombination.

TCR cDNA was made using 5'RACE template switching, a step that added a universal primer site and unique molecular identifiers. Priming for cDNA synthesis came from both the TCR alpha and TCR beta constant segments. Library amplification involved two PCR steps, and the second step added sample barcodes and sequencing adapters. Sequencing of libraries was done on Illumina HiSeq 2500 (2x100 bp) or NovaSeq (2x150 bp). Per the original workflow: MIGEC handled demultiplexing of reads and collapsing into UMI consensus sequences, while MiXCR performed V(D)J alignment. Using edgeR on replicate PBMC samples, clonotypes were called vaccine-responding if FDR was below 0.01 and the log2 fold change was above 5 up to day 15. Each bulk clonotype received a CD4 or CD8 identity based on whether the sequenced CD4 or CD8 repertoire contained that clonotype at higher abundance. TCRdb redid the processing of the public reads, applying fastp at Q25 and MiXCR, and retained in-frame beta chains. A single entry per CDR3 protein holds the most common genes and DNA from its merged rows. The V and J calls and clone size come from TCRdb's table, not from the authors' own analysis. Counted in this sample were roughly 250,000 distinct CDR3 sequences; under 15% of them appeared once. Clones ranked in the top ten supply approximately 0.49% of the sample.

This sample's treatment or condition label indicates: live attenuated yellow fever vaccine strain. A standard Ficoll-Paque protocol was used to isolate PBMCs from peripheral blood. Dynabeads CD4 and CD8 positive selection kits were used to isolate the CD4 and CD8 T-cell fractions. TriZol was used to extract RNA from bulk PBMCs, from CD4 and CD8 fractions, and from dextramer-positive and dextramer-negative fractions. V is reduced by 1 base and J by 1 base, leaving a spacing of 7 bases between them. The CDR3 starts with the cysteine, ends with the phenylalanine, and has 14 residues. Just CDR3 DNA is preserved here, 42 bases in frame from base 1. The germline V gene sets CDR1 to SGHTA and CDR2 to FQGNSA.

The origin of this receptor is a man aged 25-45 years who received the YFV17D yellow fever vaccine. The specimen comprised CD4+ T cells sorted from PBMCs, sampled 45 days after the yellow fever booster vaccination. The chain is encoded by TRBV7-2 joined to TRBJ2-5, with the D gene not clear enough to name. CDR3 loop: CASSLGQLQETQYF. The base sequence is TGTGCCAGCAGCTTAGGGCAGCTCCAAGAGACCCAGTACTTC.